The clone carrying this T cell receptor (beta chain) was detected only a few times. Its antigen is unknown. The data were taken from a study of vaccination and CD4 T cells after COVID-19. The V gene lost 0 bases and the J gene lost 0 bases, with 5 bases spanning the gap. CDR3 length: 14 amino acids. Germline loops: CDR1 MNHEY, CDR2 SVGAGI. The sample's treatment: roughly 11-day PBMC culture with coronavirus spike peptide pools or control peptides (ViraFEST assay). The collection of CD4+ T cells from the unexposed donor took place before the COVID-19 pandemic (2011-2018). Each well held over 1.5 million PBMCs in IL-2 (about 10 IU/ml) medium with 10 ug/ml peptide pools. It was SARS-CoV-2 S/N and four cold-coronavirus spikes that probed unexposed-donor CD4+ T cells, cells permitting. With the Oncomine TCR Beta short-read assay, DNA from cultured CD4+ T cells was sequenced. TCRdb used MiXCR to reprocess the PCR reads, holding one entry per CDR3 protein. The repertoire consists of about 6,700 distinct CDR3 sequences, with roughly 29% occurring once and the leading ten covering about 35%.

This clonotype was obtained from a human donor in good health. Source material: CD4+ T cells from blood, cultured in vitro. The chain links TRBV6-5 to TRBJ1-2; D unresolved. CDR3 amino acids: CASSYSGANYGYTF. CDR3 nucleotides: TGTGCCAGCAGTTACTCGGGAGCTAACTATGGCTACACCTTC.